The clone carrying this T cell receptor beta chain was detected a few times. The source of the sample is a study of blood T cell repertoires in COVID-19. Overall study: Samples came from the United States, Italy and Spain, spanning acute and convalescent COVID-19. Nucleic acid was either cDNA or gDNA, and it came from T cells, B-cell-depleted T cells, or PBMCs.

Original methodology: Amplifying reference gene primers gave estimates of nucleated cell counts. Profiling relied on immunoSEQ multiplex PCR, and the TCRdb table lists in-frame clones only, not all of them. V, J and clone size reflect that table, while D and trimming were determined from the DNA. The data hold about 110,000 clones, with about three quarters observed a single time. Sequencing input: peripheral blood. This receptor was identified in a woman in her seventies with acute or convalescent COVID-19.

This chain's CDR3 is CASSEGLSPLHF. CDR3 bases: TGTGCCAGCAGTGAGGGCCTATCACCCCTCCACTTT. This chain joins TRBV6-1 and TRBJ1-6, with D uncertain. Germline loops: CDR1 MNHNS, CDR2 SASEGT. CDR3 size: 12 residues. V lost 3 bases, J lost 10 bases, and 7 bases lay in between.